The 23 T cell receptor beta chains reported below all come from one sample, sequenced in a study of blood T cell repertoires in COVID-19. This table comes from immunoSEQ multiplex PCR, and its TCRdb copy is limited to in-frame clones, with some not included. The sample has about 150,000 clones; 75% to 90% are singletons. Sequenced material: peripheral blood. The source is a woman in her seventies with acute or convalescent COVID-19.

The chain combines TRBV7-2 with TRBJ2-4; a weak D match, TRBD2 (6 bases). This CDR3 contains 13 residues. CDR1 and CDR2 from the germline V gene are SGHTA and FQGNSA. V lost 6 bases and J lost 6, with 12 bases in between. CDR3: CASRSGLPNIQYF. In DNA, the CDR3 is TGTGCCAGCAGGTCGGGACTCCCAAACATTCAGTACTTC.

The chain employs TRBV6-5 and TRBJ2-1, with 7 bases fitting TRBD1. This CDR3 has 15 amino acids. V was pared by 6 bases and J by 2 bases, with 7 bases of the junction left unmatched. Looked up from germline, CDR1 is MNHEY and CDR2 is SVGAGI. The CDR3 nucleotides read TGTGCCAGCAGGGGTCGGACAGGTCCCTACAATGAGCAGTTCTTC. This codes for CASRGRTGPYNEQFF.

This sequence joins TRBV7-9 and TRBJ2-7; a possible D gene is TRBD2 (6 bases). The CDR3 consists of 14 residues. Germline CDR1 SEHNR, CDR2 FQNEAQ (reference sequence). The V end lost 4 bases, the J end lost 3 bases, and 13 bases lay between the germline ends. The CDR3 region has the DNA TGTGCCAGCAGCTCGCTCGACGGGGGCTACGAGCAGTACGTC. This codes for CASSSLDGGYEQYV.

The rearrangement uses TRBV28 and TRBJ1-1, with D maybe TRBD1 (5 bases). The germline V gene has CDR1 MDHEN and CDR2 SYDVKM. The CDR3 consists of 15 residues. V gave up 3 bases and J gave up 5 bases, with 16 bases separating them. DNA for the CDR3: TGTGCCAGCAGTTTTAATCCAGGGAAGGCTACTGAAGCTTTCTTT. The encoded protein is CASSFNPGKATEAFF.

The J gene is TRBJ2-7, the V gene TRBV6-6; 7 nucleotides line up with TRBD1. The V gene's germline CDR1 is MNHNY and CDR2 SVGAGI (reference sequence). CDR3 length: 15 amino acids. V lost 4 bases to trimming and J lost 4 bases; unmatched junction nucleotides: 10. The CDR3 DNA reads as TGTGCCAGCAGTTCCACCACCGGGACAGCGTACGAGCAGTACGTC. Amino acids: CASSSTTGTAYEQYV.

The V gene is TRBV5-1, the J gene TRBJ2-3, with 7 bases fitting TRBD2. The CDR3 spans 14 residues. The germline V gene has CDR1 SGHRS and CDR2 YFSETQ. Trimming at V came to 3 bases and at J to 4 bases, leaving 5 bases not matched to a gene. The CDR3 coding sequence is TGCGCCAGCAGCTGGAGCGGGGAACCAGATACGCAGTATTTT. Translating it yields CASSWSGEPDTQYF. Complete variable domain (other parts from reference TRBV5-1 and TRBJ2-3): KAGVTQTPRYLIKTRGQQVTLSCSPISGHRSVSWYQQTPGQGLQFLFEYFSETQRNKGNFPGRFSGRQFSNSRSEMNVSTLELGDSALYLCASSWSGEPDTQYFGPGTRLTVL.

This chain links TRBV11-2 with TRBJ1-1; 7 positions match TRBD1. Trimming removed 5 bases from V and 1 base from J; junction bases left unmatched: 1. CDR3 length equals 13 residues. Per the germline V gene, CDR1 is SGHAT and CDR2 is FQNNGV. The CDR3 nucleotides read TGTGCCAGCAGCCGACAGGGGAACACTGAAGCTTTCTTT. This gives the protein CASSRQGNTEAFF.

The chain employs TRBV30 and TRBJ2-1; 10 nucleotides agree with TRBD2. The CDR3 sequence is 17 residues long. Trimming at V came to 3 bases and at J to 9 bases, leaving 17 bases not matched to a gene. Germline V lookup: CDR1 GTSNPN, CDR2 SVGIG (reference sequence). CDR3 residues: CAWSLGASGGVKGEQFF. Written as DNA, the CDR3 is TGTGCCTGGAGCTTGGGGGCTAGCGGGGGAGTTAAGGGTGAGCAGTTCTTC.

The CDR3 DNA is TGTGCCAGCAGCTTGAAAAACAGGGGGAAGGGTGGCGAGCAGTACGTC. This codes for CASSLKNRGKGGEQYV. This rearrangement joins TRBV5-6 to TRBJ2-7; the match to TRBD1 covers 8 bases. The length of the CDR3 is 16 residues. V shed 1 base, J shed 6 bases, and the junction held 12 bases outside the gene matches. The germline V gene has CDR1 SGHDT and CDR2 YYEEEE.

This rearrangement joins TRBV29-1 to TRBJ2-3; 7 bases line up with TRBD1. Germline V lookup: CDR1 SQVTM, CDR2 ANQGSEA. Germline trimming cut 7 bases from V and 3 bases from J; bases unmatched to any gene: 10. The CDR3 runs 14 residues. This CDR3 reads CSARQGLGTDTQYF. CDR3 coding DNA: TGCAGCGCCAGACAGGGATTGGGGACAGATACGCAGTATTTT.

V usage is TRBV5-1 and J usage is TRBJ2-1; 9 positions match TRBD2. Germline lookup yields CDR1 SGHRS and CDR2 YFSETQ. V trimming: 5 bases; J trimming: 3 bases; junction bases outside the gene matches: 9. This CDR3 has 16 residues. CDR3 bases: TGCGCCAGCAGTTCCCTAGCGGGGCGTCTCTACAATGAGCAGTTCTTC. Its protein product is CASSSLAGRLYNEQFF.

The rearrangement joins TRBV6-5 to TRBJ2-1; no clear D. This CDR3 has 13 amino acids. Looked up from germline, CDR1 is MNHEY and CDR2 is SVGAGI. The V end was cut by 6 bases, the J end by 9 bases, with 15 bases between. CDR3 residues: CASRASPSGEQFF. The CDR3 nucleotides read TGTGCCAGCAGGGCATCCCCCTCGGGTGAGCAGTTCTTC.

V and J are TRBV25-1 and TRBJ2-3; D is ambiguous. Germline CDR1 is MGHDK and CDR2 is SYGVNS. Trimming removed 6 bases from V and 3 bases from J, with 4 bases in between. CDR3 length: 11 amino acids. The CDR3 loop is CASSQTDTQYF. In DNA form, the CDR3 reads TGTGCCAGCAGCCAAACAGATACGCAGTATTTT.

The chain couples TRBV12-3 or TRBV12-4 to TRBJ1-2; a possible D gene is TRBD1 (6 bases). There are 13 residues in the CDR3. V lost 2 bases, J lost 7 bases, and 11 bases lay in between. The CDR3, as DNA: TGTGCCAGCAGTTTATACAGGGATCTTGGCTACACCTTC. Encoded protein: CASSLYRDLGYTF.

This clone appeared once. V is TRBV30 and J is TRBJ1-5, with a tentative D call TRBD1 (5 bases). V was clipped by 0 bases and J by 5 bases, with 26 bases between them. This CDR3 is built from 19 residues. CDR1 GTSNPN and CDR2 SVGIG come from the germline V gene (reference sequence). CDR3: CAWSVRETFVGQRDQPQHF. The CDR3 bases are TGTGCCTGGAGTGTACGAGAAACGTTCGTGGGGCAACGAGATCAGCCCCAGCATTTT.

This chain links TRBV25-1 with TRBJ1-2; 7 bases line up with TRBD1. This CDR3 is 16 amino acids long. Germline V CDR1 and CDR2: MGHDK, SYGVNS. V dropped 4 bases and J dropped 2; count of bases not matched to a gene: 10. The DNA for the CDR3 is TGTGCCAGCAGTGCGGGACAGTCCCGGTGGAACTATGGCTACACCTTC. Translation gives CASSAGQSRWNYGYTF.

The chain joins TRBV10-3 to TRBJ2-5; 9 nucleotides match TRBD1. V shed 2 bases and J 3 bases; nucleotides not matched to a gene: 4. Germline V lookup: CDR1 ENHRY, CDR2 SYGVKD. This CDR3 has 15 residues. The CDR3 is CAISEGGQGKETQYF. The CDR3 bases are TGTGCCATCAGTGAGGGGGGACAGGGTAAAGAGACCCAGTACTTC.

J is TRBJ2-2 and V is TRBV5-1, with 9 bases matching TRBD1. The length of the CDR3 is 16 residues. Germline V gives CDR1 SGHRS, CDR2 YFSETQ. With 0 bases clipped from V and 3 bases from J, the junction kept 3 bases outside the gene matches. CDR3 coding DNA: TGCGCCAGCAGCTTGGCTACAGGGGGCTACACCGGGGAGCTGTTTTTT. Translation gives CASSLATGGYTGELFF.

The rearrangement uses TRBV18 and TRBJ2-1, with TRBD2 identical over 8 bases. This CDR3 spans 14 amino acids. CDR1 and CDR2 (germline): KGHSH, LQKENI. J gave up 5 bases and V 1 base, and 1 base lay outside the gene matches. The CDR3: CASSPQRGNNEQFF. The CDR3 DNA reads as TGTGCCAGCTCACCACAGCGGGGGAACAATGAGCAGTTCTTC.

J is TRBJ2-5 and V is TRBV2, with D perhaps matching TRBD2 (6 bases). This CDR3 comprises 14 residues. CDR1 and CDR2 from the germline V gene are SNHLY and FYNNEI. The V gene lost 10 bases and the J gene lost 5 bases, with 20 bases spanning the gap. This CDR3 is CATNRGVWAETQYF. The CDR3 DNA reads TGTGCCACCAACCGCGGGGTTTGGGCGGAGACCCAGTACTTC.

The J gene is TRBJ1-1, the V gene TRBV4-2; D gene ambiguous. The germline gives CDR1 LGHNA, CDR2 YNFKEQ. This CDR3 comprises 15 residues. The V and J ends lost 1 base and 4 bases respectively, with 13 bases between them. This CDR3 is CASSQVPGGSTEAFF. CDR3 in DNA: TGTGCCAGCAGCCAAGTCCCCGGCGGGAGCACTGAAGCTTTCTTT.

This sequence joins TRBV9 and TRBJ1-2, with TRBD1 matching over 7 bases. In germline, CDR1 is SGDLS, CDR2 YYNGEE. The CDR3 contains 18 residues. The V and J ends lost 0 bases and 6 bases, in that order; junction bases with no gene match: 17. CDR3 nucleotides: TGTGCCAGCAGCGTAGGGGCATCAATTGGGACAGCTAGGGATGGCTACACCTTC. This codes for CASSVGASIGTARDGYTF.

J is TRBJ1-1 and V is TRBV27, with D possibly TRBD1 on 6 matching bases. The CDR3 sequence is 15 residues long. The V and J ends lost 5 bases and 2 bases respectively, with 15 bases between them. Germline V gene lookup returns CDR1 MNHEY and CDR2 SMNVEV (reference sequence). The CDR3 DNA sequence: TGTGCCAGCAGTCCCCACAGGGACCTTAACACTGAAGCTTTCTTT. Amino acid sequence: CASSPHRDLNTEAFF.